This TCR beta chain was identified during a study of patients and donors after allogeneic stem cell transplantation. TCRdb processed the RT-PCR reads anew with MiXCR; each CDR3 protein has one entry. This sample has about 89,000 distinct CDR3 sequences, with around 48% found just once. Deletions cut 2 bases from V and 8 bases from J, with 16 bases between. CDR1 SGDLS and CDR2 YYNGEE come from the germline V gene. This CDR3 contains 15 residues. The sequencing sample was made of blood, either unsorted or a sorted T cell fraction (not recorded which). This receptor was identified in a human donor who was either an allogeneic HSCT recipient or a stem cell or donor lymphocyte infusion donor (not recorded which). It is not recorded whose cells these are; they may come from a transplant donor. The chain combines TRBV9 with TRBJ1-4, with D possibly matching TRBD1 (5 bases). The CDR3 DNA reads TGTGCCAGCAGCGTCCTCAGGTGGGGGAGAGAAAAACTGTTTTTT. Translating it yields CASSVLRWGREKLFF.